A single sample gave rise to the 31 T cell receptor beta chains below, sequenced in a study of molecular identifiers for immune sequencing clone quantification (dated by TCRdb to 2017 to 2018). Libraries came from PCR. Sequenced on a NextSeq 500. TCRdb reprocessing: public reads trimmed at Q25 with fastp, clones called with MiXCR, in-frame beta chains kept. Entries that share a CDR3 protein sequence are merged under the most common genes and DNA. Here the sample has about half a million distinct CDR3 sequences; about 26% occur a single time. Around 0.8% of the sample goes to the ten largest clones. Source material: naive CD8+ T cells from blood, with Jurkat cell RNA spiked in. In light of the paper, this sample's cell subset or site label describes: FACS-sorted CD8+CD4-CCR7+CD45RA+ naive T cells. The receptors here all came from a human donor in good health. Some libraries in this study had Jurkat cell RNA spiked in.

This clonotype was detected a few times. The V and J genes are TRBV14 and TRBJ1-4, with 10 bases matching TRBD1. The CDR3 has 15 amino acids. Per the germline V gene, CDR1 is SGHDN and CDR2 is FVKESK. The junction had 5 bases not matched to a gene; V was cut back by 2 bases and J by 8 bases. The CDR3 region has the DNA TGTGCCAGCAGCCAACCGGACAGGGGGGACGAAAAACTGTTTTTT. This gives the protein CASSQPDRGDEKLFF. Drawing the rest from reference TRBV14 and TRBJ1-4, the complete variable domain is EAGVTQFPSHSVIEKGQTVTLRCDPISGHDNLYWYRRVMGKEIKFLLHFVKESKQDESGMPNNRFLAERTGGTYSTLKVQPAELEDSGVYFCASSQPDRGDEKLFFGSGTQLSVL.

V and J are TRBV12-3 or TRBV12-4 and TRBJ1-1, with 12 bases fitting TRBD1. With 4 bases clipped from V and 1 base from J, the junction kept 7 bases outside the gene matches. The CDR3 covers 17 residues. In nucleotides, the CDR3 is TGTGCCAGCAGTTCGGGACAGGGGGCTGCCGAGAACACTGAAGCTTTCTTT. Protein product: CASSSGQGAAENTEAFF.

This chain joins TRBV4-3 and TRBJ1-6; 10 bases are shared with TRBD1. Germline V gene data show CDR1 as LGHNA and CDR2 as YSLEER. J gave up 7 bases and V 0 bases, and 9 bases lay outside the gene matches. The CDR3 spans 18 residues. The DNA for the CDR3 is TGCGCCAGCAGCCAAGATAAGACGGGACAGGGGTTAAATTCACCCCTCCACTTT. Translated, it gives CASSQDKTGQGLNSPLHF.

This chain connects TRBV27 to TRBJ2-3, with 11 nucleotides matching TRBD2. V lost 3 bases to trimming and J lost 6 bases; unmatched junction nucleotides: 8. The CDR3 runs to 16 residues. CDR1 and CDR2 (germline): MNHEY, SMNVEV (reference sequence). The CDR3 nucleotides are TGTGCCAGCAGTTTGAGTAGCGGGAGGGAGGGCGATACGCAGTATTTT. It is translated as CASSLSSGREGDTQYF.

Details on this clonotype: At one boundary the junction diverges from the germline segment, which might be a read error. V and J are TRBV5-8 and TRBJ2-3; TRBD1 or TRBD2 may be the D gene (5 bases each). This CDR3 spans 16 amino acids. Germline-derived CDR1 and CDR2 are SGHTS and YDEGEE. The CDR3 DNA is TGTGCCAGCAGCGCTCCGGGACGGACCCTCACAGAAACGCAGTATTTT. The encoded protein is CASSAPGRTLTETQYF.

The J gene is TRBJ2-3, the V gene TRBV2; D not resolved. CDR3 length: 15 amino acids. In germline, CDR1 is SNHLY, CDR2 FYNNEI. Trimming removed 8 bases from V and 2 bases from J, with 17 bases in between. The CDR3 loop reads CASDYWGTSTDTQYF. The CDR3 coding sequence is TGTGCCAGCGATTATTGGGGAACCTCCACAGATACGCAGTATTTT.

This clonotype appeared many times. The chain is built from TRBV12-3 or TRBV12-4 and TRBJ2-3, with 8 bases identical to TRBD1. The CDR3 runs 14 residues. V was pared by 6 bases and J by 0 bases, with 2 bases of the junction left unmatched. The CDR3 nucleotides read TGTGCCAGCAGGACAGGGGCTAGCACAGATACGCAGTATTTT. It codes for CASRTGASTDTQYF.

As for this clonotype: This could be a read error, since a much larger clone is one nucleotide away. The chain combines TRBV10-2 with TRBJ1-1, with 10 bases matching TRBD1. With V trimmed by 6 bases and J by 6 bases, 7 bases remained unmatched. The germline gives CDR1 WSHSY, CDR2 SAAADI. CDR3 length: 14 amino acids. The CDR3 DNA sequence: TGCGCCAGCAGGGCCGGGACAGGGGACGCTGAAGCTTTCTTT. It codes for CASRAGTGDAEAFF.

This clonotype was seen only once. A much bigger clone sits one base away, suggesting this may be a read error. This chain uses TRBV29-1 with TRBJ2-2, with 7 bases matching TRBD1. Trimming took 8 bases from V and 1 from J; bases not matched to a gene: 10. The CDR3 contains 15 residues. The germline gives CDR1 SQVTM, CDR2 ANQGSEA. CDR3 residues: CSTILQGKNTGELFF. CDR3 DNA: TGCAGCACTATTTTACAGGGGAAGAACACCGGGGAGCTGTTTTTT.

This clonotype was detected many times. The V call is TRBV28, the J call TRBJ2-5; D gene unclear. Trimming took off 1 base at V and 4 bases at J, with 16 bases between the two ends. The length of the CDR3 is 16 residues. From germline, CDR1 is MDHEN and CDR2 SYDVKM. The CDR3 DNA sequence: TGTGCCAGCAGTTTATCTAAGAGTGACTTATCAGAGACCCAGTACTTC. Residues: CASSLSKSDLSETQYF.

This clonotype was seen at least ten times. The chain uses TRBV4-2 and TRBJ2-7; maybe TRBD1 (6 bases). Trimming left V 3 bases short and J 3 bases short, with 15 bases between. Looked up from germline, CDR1 is LGHNA and CDR2 is YNFKEQ. CDR3 length equals 15 residues. CDR3 DNA: TGTGCCAGCAGCCATGCTACGGGACAAGTCTACGAGCAGTACTTC. Translated: CASSHATGQVYEQYF.

The rearrangement links TRBV29-1 to TRBJ2-1, with D perhaps TRBD1 (5 bases). Germline CDR1 is SQVTM and CDR2 is ANQGSEA. The length of the CDR3 is 8 residues. Trimming removed 6 bases at V and 15 bases at J, with 9 bases between. CDR3 in amino acids: CSVPTGFF. CDR3 nucleotides: TGCAGCGTCCCCACAGGGTTCTTC.

This clonotype occurred a few times. CDR3 sequence: CATSDSHRGPGNEQFF. The DNA for the CDR3 is TGTGCCACCAGTGATTCCCACAGGGGGCCCGGGAATGAGCAGTTCTTC. The V gene is TRBV24-1, the J gene TRBJ2-1, with 9 nucleotides matching TRBD1. The V gene's germline CDR1 is KGHDR and CDR2 SFDVKD. The V segment lost 2 bases and the J segment 7 bases; nucleotides outside the gene matches: 8. CDR3 length equals 16 residues.

The sample holds a few counts of this clonotype. This rearrangement joins TRBV6-1 to TRBJ2-1, with D maybe TRBD1 (6 bases). The CDR3 spans 11 residues. V was clipped by 10 bases and J by 6 bases, with 10 bases between them. CDR1 MNHNS and CDR2 SASEGT come from the germline V gene. CDR3 nucleotides: TGTGCCACCCCACAGGGCAATGAGCAGTTCTTC. Protein sequence: CATPQGNEQFF.

The chain uses TRBV19 and TRBJ1-2; no reliable D call. Trimming took 3 bases from V and 6 from J, leaving 11 bases between them. The CDR3 totals 13 residues. CDR1 and CDR2 from the germline V gene are LNHDA and SQIVND (reference sequence). CDR3 in amino acids: CASSMGLDHGYTF. CDR3 in DNA: TGTGCCAGTAGTATGGGTCTTGACCATGGCTACACCTTC. The whole variable domain, remainder taken from reference TRBV19 and TRBJ1-2, is DGGITQSPKYLFRKEGQNVTLSCEQNLNHDAMYWYRQDPGQGLRLIYYSQIVNDFQKGDIAEGYSVSREKKESFPLTVTSAQKNPTAFYLCASSMGLDHGYTFGSGTRLTVV.

This clonotype has a handful of counts. V and J are TRBV7-9 and TRBJ1-5; D is unresolved. Per the germline V gene, CDR1 is SEHNR and CDR2 is FQNEAQ (reference sequence). CDR3 size: 18 residues. V lost 4 bases, J lost 0 bases, and 19 bases lay in between. The DNA for the CDR3 is TGTGCCAGCAGCTCCTCCAGGATGGGTTACGATAGCAATCAGCCCCAGCATTTT. Translation gives CASSSSRMGYDSNQPQHF.

This clonotype was picked up a small number of times. This sequence joins TRBV19 and TRBJ2-5, with D perhaps matching TRBD2 (6 bases). Germline CDR1 reads LNHDA; CDR2 reads SQIVND (reference sequence). The CDR3 is 13 residues long. The V end lost 7 bases, the J end lost 1 base, and 10 bases lay between the germline ends. CDR3 protein: CASMDYLQETQYF. DNA for the CDR3: TGTGCCAGTATGGACTACCTCCAAGAGACCCAGTACTTC. Filled out from reference TRBV19 and TRBJ2-5, the complete variable domain reads DGGITQSPKYLFRKEGQNVTLSCEQNLNHDAMYWYRQDPGQGLRLIYYSQIVNDFQKGDIAEGYSVSREKKESFPLTVTSAQKNPTAFYLCASMDYLQETQYFGPGTRLLVL.

This clonotype was seen a few times. The chain carries TRBV28 and TRBJ1-3, with 7 bases aligning to TRBD1. Germline CDR1 is MDHEN and CDR2 is SYDVKM. The CDR3 is made up of 16 amino acids. V dropped 3 bases and J dropped 0; count of bases not matched to a gene: 5. CDR3 loop: CASSFPGGDSGNTIYF. CDR3 DNA sequence: TGTGCCAGCAGTTTCCCAGGGGGGGACTCTGGAAACACCATATATTTT.

This clonotype occurred many times. This chain joins TRBV5-6 and TRBJ2-5; TRBD2 is a possible D gene (6 bases). Germline V gene lookup returns CDR1 SGHDT and CDR2 YYEEEE. CDR3 length: 15 amino acids. Trimming stripped 1 base from V and 5 bases from J, with 15 bases between. The CDR3 here is CASSLRDWGQETQYF. The CDR3 coding sequence is TGTGCCAGCAGCTTGAGGGACTGGGGTCAGGAGACCCAGTACTTC.

The J gene is TRBJ2-1, the V gene TRBV7-9; 8 nucleotides agree with TRBD1. The V segment lost 4 bases and the J segment 4 bases; nucleotides outside the gene matches: 21. The germline gives CDR1 SEHNR, CDR2 FQNEAQ (reference sequence). The CDR3 runs 20 residues. The CDR3 DNA reads TGTGCCAGCAGCTCAGATCTGACAGGGGAACTCCCAGGCTTGTACAATGAGCAGTTCTTC. It yields the protein CASSSDLTGELPGLYNEQFF.

About this clonotype itself: A single base separates this from a much larger clone, so it may be a read error. V and J are TRBV7-9 and TRBJ2-2; no clear D. Germline CDR1 reads SEHNR; CDR2 reads FQNEAQ (reference sequence). This CDR3 spans 17 amino acids. Trimming pared 5 bases from V and 0 bases from J, leaving 16 bases between. Written as DNA, the CDR3 is TGTGCCAGCAGCCACCGTCTTGGGCTCGCGAACACCGGGGAGCTGTTTTTT. Residues: CASSHRLGLANTGELFF.

V and J are TRBV13 and TRBJ1-4; the match to TRBD1 covers 7 bases. The germline V gene encodes CDR1 PRHDT and CDR2 FYEKMQ (reference sequence). Germline trimming cut 5 bases from V and 3 bases from J; bases unmatched to any gene: 9. The CDR3 length is 16 residues. CDR3 loop: CASSERTGESNEKLFF. The CDR3 coding sequence is TGTGCCAGCAGCGAACGGACAGGCGAATCTAATGAAAAACTGTTTTTT.

The chain carries TRBV30 and TRBJ2-7; D may be TRBD2 (6 bases). This CDR3 has 14 residues. V lost 1 base and J 0 bases, leaving 10 bases between the germline ends. Per germline, CDR1 GTSNPN and CDR2 SVGIG (reference sequence). The CDR3 nucleotides are TGTGCCTGGAGTGGACCGACTAGCTCCTACGAGCAGTACTTC. This sequence encodes CAWSGPTSSYEQYF.

This clonotype showed up just a few times. This sequence joins TRBV2 and TRBJ1-2; D not certain. The V gene's germline CDR1 is SNHLY and CDR2 FYNNEI. The V and J ends lost 2 bases and 4 bases respectively, with 8 bases between them. The CDR3 sequence is 13 residues long. Here the CDR3 DNA reads TGTGCCAGCAGTGAATATAAGCTCTATGGCTACACCTTC. Translation: CASSEYKLYGYTF. Full variable domain (outside the CDR3, taken from reference TRBV2 and TRBJ1-2): EPEVTQTPSHQVTQMGQEVILRCVPISNHLYFYWYRQILGQKVEFLVSFYNNEISEKSEIFDDQFSVERPDGSNFTLKIRSTKLEDSAMYFCASSEYKLYGYTFGSGTRLTVV.

The rearrangement uses TRBV19 and TRBJ2-7, with a possible D match to TRBD2 (6 bases). V lost 2 bases to trimming and J lost 6 bases, with 11 bases between them. CDR1 LNHDA and CDR2 SQIVND come from the germline V gene (reference sequence). CDR3 length: 13 amino acids. CDR3 sequence (DNA): TGTGCCAGTAGTATAATACTAGCATCCGAGCAGTACTTC. Its protein product is CASSIILASEQYF.

In its sample, this clonotype was seen a few times. This chain connects TRBV6-5 to TRBJ2-3; a weak D match, TRBD1 (7 bases). Trimming took off 5 bases at V and 4 bases at J, with 19 bases between the two ends. This CDR3 spans 16 amino acids. Germline CDR1 MNHEY, CDR2 SVGAGI. DNA for the CDR3: TGTGCCAGCAGTGCCGGGACCCAGGGGGGTCCAGATACGCAGTATTTT. This sequence encodes CASSAGTQGGPDTQYF.

This rearrangement joins TRBV4-1 to TRBJ2-1, with 9 positions matching TRBD1. The CDR3 totals 15 residues. Trimming took 7 bases from V and 5 from J; bases not matched to a gene: 9. CDR1 and CDR2 (germline): MGHRA, YSYEKL. This chain's CDR3 is CASNRVDRGHNEQFF. The CDR3 nucleotides read TGCGCCAGCAACCGGGTGGACAGGGGCCACAATGAGCAGTTCTTC.

This clonotype was counted between two and nine times. The chain carries TRBV5-1 and TRBJ2-7; D is possibly TRBD2 (5 bases). The CDR3 covers 14 residues. The germline V and J ends were trimmed by 0 bases and 3 bases, with 10 bases remaining between them. Germline CDR1 and CDR2: SGHRS and YFSETQ. The CDR3 sequence is CASSLARDGYEQYF. The CDR3 DNA is TGCGCCAGCAGCTTGGCTCGGGATGGCTACGAGCAGTACTTC. The entire variable domain, with the rest obtained from reference TRBV5-1 and TRBJ2-7, is as follows: KAGVTQTPRYLIKTRGQQVTLSCSPISGHRSVSWYQQTPGQGLQFLFEYFSETQRNKGNFPGRFSGRQFSNSRSEMNVSTLELGDSALYLCASSLARDGYEQYFGPGTRLTVT.

On this clonotype itself: A junction boundary mismatches the germline segment, possibly from a read error. DNA for the CDR3: TGTGCCGGCAGTCCCCGGAGGACGGGAAACTATGGCTACACCTTC. Translating it yields CAGSPRRTGNYGYTF. The rearrangement joins TRBV12-3 or TRBV12-4 to TRBJ1-2; D unresolved. The length of the CDR3 is 15 residues.

In its sample, this clonotype was seen many times. CDR3 sequence reads: CASSQEHGGSSYEQYF. CDR3 nucleotide sequence: TGTGCCAGCAGCCAAGAACACGGTGGAAGCTCCTACGAGCAGTACTTC. The rearrangement links TRBV4-2 to TRBJ2-7; D gene unclear. The CDR3 runs 16 residues. V was cut by 0 bases and J by 0 bases, with 12 bases left in between. Per the germline V gene, CDR1 is LGHNA and CDR2 is YNFKEQ.

The V and J genes are TRBV30 and TRBJ2-1; 9 bases agree with TRBD2. This CDR3 is 14 amino acids long. Germline assignment: CDR1 GTSNPN and CDR2 SVGIG (reference sequence). Trimming at V came to 2 bases and at J to 8 bases, leaving 7 bases not matched to a gene. CDR3: CAWSFSGSVDEQFF. CDR3 sequence (DNA): TGTGCCTGGAGTTTTAGCGGGAGTGTGGATGAGCAGTTCTTC.